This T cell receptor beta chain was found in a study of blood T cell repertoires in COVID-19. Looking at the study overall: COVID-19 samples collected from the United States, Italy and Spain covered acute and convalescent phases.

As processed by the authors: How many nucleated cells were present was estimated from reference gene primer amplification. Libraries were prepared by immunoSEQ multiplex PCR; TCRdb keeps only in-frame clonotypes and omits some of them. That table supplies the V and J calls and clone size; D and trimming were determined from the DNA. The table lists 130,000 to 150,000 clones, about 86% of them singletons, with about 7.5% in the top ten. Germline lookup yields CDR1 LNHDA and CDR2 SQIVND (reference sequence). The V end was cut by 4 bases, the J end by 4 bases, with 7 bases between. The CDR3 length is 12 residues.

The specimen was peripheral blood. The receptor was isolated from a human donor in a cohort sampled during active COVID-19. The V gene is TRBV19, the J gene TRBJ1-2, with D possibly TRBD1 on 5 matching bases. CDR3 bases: TGTGCCAGTAGTAGGGGCGGCTATGGCTACACCTTC. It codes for CASSRGGYGYTF.